This T cell receptor beta chain was sequenced during a study of T cell changes during pregnancy in multiple sclerosis. In germline, CDR1 is MDHEN, CDR2 SYDVKM. V lost 6 bases and J 1 base, leaving 15 bases between the germline ends. The CDR3 loop spans 15 amino acids. Here immunoSEQ multiplex PCR was the method, and the copy in TCRdb shows in-frame clones only, minus some. The sample has 75,000 to 80,000 clones; approximately 91% are singletons. The specimen was peripheral blood, collected before pregnancy. The clonotype comes from a female donor with multiple sclerosis, enrolled in a pregnancy study. The chain has TRBV28 and TRBJ1-1, with D maybe TRBD1 (5 bases). CDR3 protein: CASRVVGTSNTEAFF. DNA of the CDR3: TGTGCCAGCAGGGTGGTCGGGACTTCGAACACTGAAGCTTTCTTT.